These 24 T cell receptor beta chains originate from one sample sequenced in a study of cytomegalovirus exposure and HLA in healthy donors. Use of 60 Vbeta and 13 Jbeta primers characterized the PCR. Sequenced by immunoSEQ multiplex PCR; TCRdb stores in-frame clones only, minus some. The data show 150,000 to 200,000 clones, with approximately 86% seen just once and nearly 2% held by the top ten. The specimen was PBMCs. These receptors all come from a woman aged 18-29 years in good health and CMV-seronegative.

The V call is TRBV5-5, the J call TRBJ2-5, with D possibly matching TRBD2 (5 bases). The CDR3 runs 15 residues. CDR1 and CDR2 from the germline V gene are SGHKS and YYEKEE (reference sequence). The V end lost 0 bases, the J end lost 4 bases, and 13 bases lay between the germline ends. CDR3 DNA sequence: TGTGCCAGCAGCTTGGGGTTTAGCGATGGAGAGACCCAGTACTTC. This gives the protein CASSLGFSDGETQYF.

The chain is built from TRBV10-3 and TRBJ1-1, with TRBD1 identical over 7 bases. V lost 4 bases and J lost 1; bases outside the gene matches: 6. This CDR3 is 15 amino acids long. The germline gives CDR1 ENHRY, CDR2 SYGVKD. CDR3 protein: CAISANRGTNTEAFF. The CDR3 DNA reads TGTGCCATCAGTGCCAACAGGGGAACGAACACTGAAGCTTTCTTT.

The count of this clone is one. The V and J genes are TRBV27 and TRBJ2-1; D remains ambiguous. The germline CDR1 and CDR2 sequences are MNHEY and SMNVEV (reference sequence). This CDR3 is 18 amino acids long. V was shortened by 5 bases and J by 2 bases, with 22 bases between the two germline ends. This CDR3 is CASSQLAPVATPYNEQFF. CDR3 nucleotide sequence: TGTGCCAGCAGTCAACTTGCTCCGGTAGCAACTCCCTACAATGAGCAGTTCTTC.

The chain recombines TRBV14 with TRBJ2-7; possible D gene TRBD2, 5 bases. CDR3 size: 16 residues. Deletions cut 0 bases from V and 3 bases from J, with 15 bases between. Per germline, CDR1 SGHDN and CDR2 FVKESK. The CDR3 sequence: CASSQDWVGVNYEQYF. As DNA, the CDR3 is TGTGCCAGCAGCCAAGATTGGGTGGGAGTAAACTACGAGCAGTACTTC.

Note on this clone: The germline gene is not matched at one end of the junction; a read error may be the cause. J is TRBJ1-2 and V is TRBV9, with TRBD1 matching over 9 bases. The CDR3 runs 11 residues. The V gene's germline CDR1 is SGDLS and CDR2 YYNGEE. Written as DNA, the CDR3 is TGTGCCAGCCGAAACAGGGGGCGCTGGGCCTTC. It specifies CASRNRGRWAF.

The chain links TRBV5-4 to TRBJ2-7, with D hard to call. V was pared by 4 bases and J by 3 bases, with 11 bases between. Germline CDR1 is SGHNT and CDR2 is YYREEE (reference sequence). The length of the CDR3 is 13 residues. In nucleotides, the CDR3 is TGTGCCAGCAGCCCGGTCCTTGGCTACGAGCAGTACTTC. Translation gives CASSPVLGYEQYF.

This chain uses TRBV29-1 with TRBJ2-1; 8 nucleotides align to TRBD2. The J segment lost 7 bases and the V segment lost 1 base, leaving 15 bases of the junction unmatched. The CDR3 totals 17 residues. The germline V gene has CDR1 SQVTM and CDR2 ANQGSEA. The DNA of the CDR3 is TGCAGCGTTGAAGTAGGAATAGCGGGATCTTGGTCGAATGAGCAGTTCTTC. Protein sequence: CSVEVGIAGSWSNEQFF.

The chain carries TRBV6-5 and TRBJ1-5, with D perhaps matching TRBD1 (5 bases). Germline V gene data show CDR1 as MNHEY and CDR2 as SVGAGI. The CDR3 loop spans 15 amino acids. V lost 2 bases to trimming and J lost 0 bases, with 8 bases between them. CDR3 sequence (DNA): TGTGCCAGCAGTTACGGGGCCGGTAGCAATCAGCCCCAGCATTTT. Translation gives CASSYGAGSNQPQHF.

The V call is TRBV7-7, the J call TRBJ1-1, with D uncertain. CDR1 SSHAT and CDR2 FNYEAQ come from the germline V gene (reference sequence). The CDR3 loop spans 16 amino acids. Trimming pared 3 bases from V and 2 bases from J, leaving 16 bases between. CDR3 sequence reads: CASSFESRLVNTEAFF. In nucleotides, the CDR3 is TGTGCCAGCAGCTTTGAATCTAGGTTGGTTAACACTGAAGCTTTCTTT.

Of note for this clone: One junction end disagrees with the germline gene, perhaps due to a read error. The chain carries TRBV7-9 and TRBJ2-7; 8 bases line up with TRBD1. The V gene's germline CDR1 is SEHNR and CDR2 FQNEAQ (reference sequence). CDR3 size: 13 residues. The CDR3 DNA is TGTTCCAGCAGCTTAGTGCAGGGGGCTTCTGAGTACTTC. This encodes CSSSLVQGASEYF.

The V and J genes are TRBV5-4 and TRBJ2-2, with D possibly matching TRBD2 (5 bases). Germline lookup yields CDR1 SGHNT and CDR2 YYREEE (reference sequence). Trimming took off 4 bases at V and 0 bases at J, with 16 bases between the two ends. The CDR3 has 17 residues. The CDR3 loop reads CASSPAIARSNTGELFF. The CDR3 DNA sequence: TGTGCCAGCAGCCCGGCAATAGCGAGATCGAACACCGGGGAGCTGTTTTTT.

The CDR3 is CASSDHSREPSEAFF. CDR3 in DNA: TGCGCCAGCAGTGACCACAGCCGGGAGCCCTCTGAAGCTTTCTTT. The chain has TRBV10-2 and TRBJ1-1, with unresolved D. Trimming removed 3 bases at V and 6 bases at J, with 17 bases between. The CDR3 sequence is 15 residues long. Germline V gene sequence: CDR1 WSHSY, CDR2 SAAADI.

The chain is built from TRBV19 and TRBJ2-4, with D possibly being TRBD2 (5 bases). The germline gives CDR1 LNHDA, CDR2 SQIVND (reference sequence). There are 18 residues in the CDR3. V lost 1 base to trimming and J lost 0 bases, with 16 bases between them. The CDR3 loop is CASSIGNWRSLAKNIQYF. The CDR3 bases are TGTGCCAGTAGTATAGGAAACTGGAGGAGCCTAGCCAAAAACATTCAGTACTTC.

The rearrangement links TRBV27 to TRBJ2-1; possibly TRBD1 for D (5 bases). This CDR3 contains 13 residues. Germline V gene data show CDR1 as MNHEY and CDR2 as SMNVEV (reference sequence). Trimming removed 7 bases at V and 9 bases at J, with 16 bases between. The CDR3 protein is CASNAGFVGEQFF. In DNA form, the CDR3 reads TGTGCCAGCAATGCAGGGTTTGTGGGTGAGCAGTTCTTC.

The rearrangement uses TRBV6-5 and TRBJ1-2, with D possibly TRBD1 on 6 matching bases. V was trimmed by 2 bases and J by 4 bases, leaving 14 bases between them. The CDR3 sequence is 15 residues long. Germline V CDR1 and CDR2: MNHEY, SVGAGI. The CDR3 loop is CASSYPKGGGYGYTF. DNA of the CDR3: TGTGCCAGCAGTTACCCGAAGGGGGGGGGCTATGGCTACACCTTC.

The rearrangement uses TRBV14 and TRBJ1-1; 8 positions agree with TRBD1. Germline V gene data show CDR1 as SGHDN and CDR2 as FVKESK. The trim removed 1 base at V and 4 bases at J, leaving 2 bases unmatched. The CDR3 loop spans 14 amino acids. The CDR3 DNA is TGTGCCAGCAGCCAAGTTACAGGGGGCACTGAAGCTTTCTTT. Translated: CASSQVTGGTEAFF.

The chain recombines TRBV28 with TRBJ2-7, with D perhaps matching TRBD1 (5 bases). Germline V lookup: CDR1 MDHEN, CDR2 SYDVKM. Trimming removed 6 bases from V and 7 bases from J, with 16 bases in between. The CDR3 loop spans 13 amino acids. This CDR3 is CASSRFPTGEQYF. The CDR3 DNA reads TGTGCCAGCAGCCGATTCCCTACAGGAGAGCAGTACTTC.

The chain combines TRBV29-1 with TRBJ2-3; D not certain. Trimming stripped 2 bases from V and 6 bases from J, with 9 bases between. Germline loops: CDR1 SQVTM, CDR2 ANQGSEA. This CDR3 comprises 12 residues. The CDR3 loop is CSVEWAPDTQYF. In DNA, the CDR3 is TGCAGCGTTGAATGGGCCCCGGATACGCAGTATTTT.

This rearrangement joins TRBV5-1 to TRBJ1-2; D might be TRBD1 (5 bases). Trimming removed 1 base at V and 0 bases at J, with 13 bases between. In germline, CDR1 is SGHRS, CDR2 YFSETQ. The CDR3 has 16 amino acids. CDR3 in DNA: TGCGCCAGCAGCTTGAGTGGGGCGAGAACTAACTATGGCTACACCTTC. It encodes CASSLSGARTNYGYTF. The entire variable domain, with the rest obtained from reference TRBV5-1 and TRBJ1-2, is as follows: KAGVTQTPRYLIKTRGQQVTLSCSPISGHRSVSWYQQTPGQGLQFLFEYFSETQRNKGNFPGRFSGRQFSNSRSEMNVSTLELGDSALYLCASSLSGARTNYGYTFGSGTRLTVV.

This clone was counted between two and nine times. The chain combines TRBV9 with TRBJ2-1; D not certain. The ends were cut back, 6 bases at V and 5 bases at J, with 12 bases in the middle. The CDR3 sequence is 13 residues long. Germline V gene data show CDR1 as SGDLS and CDR2 as YYNGEE. CDR3 loop: CASTGQAHNEQFF. The DNA for the CDR3 is TGTGCCAGCACCGGCCAGGCCCACAATGAGCAGTTCTTC.

The chain couples TRBV20-1 to TRBJ2-7; D is undetermined. Trimming left V 0 bases short and J 5 bases short, with 5 bases between. Looked up from germline, CDR1 is DFQATT and CDR2 is SNEGSKA (reference sequence). The CDR3 has 11 amino acids. The CDR3 loop is CSARETDEQYF. The CDR3 bases are TGCAGTGCTAGAGAAACGGACGAGCAGTACTTC.

The chain combines TRBV28 with TRBJ2-3; D is possibly TRBD2 (6 bases). Trimming removed 6 bases at V and 4 bases at J, with 17 bases between. CDR1 and CDR2 (germline): MDHEN, SYDVKM. The CDR3 spans 15 residues. CDR3 DNA: TGTGCCAGCAGCCACGGCGGGGAGCGGGCAGATACGCAGTATTTT. Translated, it gives CASSHGGERADTQYF.

The CDR3 here is CASSLRRDTIYF. CDR3 bases: TGTGCCAGCAGCTTGCGGAGGGACACCATATATTTT. The chain uses TRBV5-8 and TRBJ1-3; D gene ambiguous. Germline CDR1 and CDR2: SGHTS and YDEGEE. Trimming pared 1 base from V and 8 bases from J, leaving 7 bases between. This CDR3 is built from 12 residues.

This sequence joins TRBV28 and TRBJ2-7, with a tentative D call TRBD1 (6 bases). Trimming left V 1 base short and J 5 bases short, with 15 bases between. Germline V CDR1 and CDR2: MDHEN, SYDVKM. The CDR3 is made up of 15 amino acids. CDR3 in DNA: TGTGCCAGCAGTTTATTCTCAGGGGTGGGCAACGAGCAGTACTTC. Encoded protein: CASSLFSGVGNEQYF.